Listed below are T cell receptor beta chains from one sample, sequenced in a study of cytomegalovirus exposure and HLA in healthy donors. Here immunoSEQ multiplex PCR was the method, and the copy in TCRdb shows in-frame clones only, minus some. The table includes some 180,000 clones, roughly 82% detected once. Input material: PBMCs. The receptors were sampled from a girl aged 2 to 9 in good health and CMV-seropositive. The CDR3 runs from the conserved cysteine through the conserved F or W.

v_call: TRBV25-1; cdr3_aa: CASSEYAGNTEAFF
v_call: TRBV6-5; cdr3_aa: CASSYSGENSPLHF
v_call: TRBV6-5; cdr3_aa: CASSPGLLSSYEQYF
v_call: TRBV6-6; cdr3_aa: CASTSGQGARNQPQHF
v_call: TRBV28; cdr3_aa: CASSLRRTILSFQETQYF
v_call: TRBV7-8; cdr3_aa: CASSLTGATNQPQHF
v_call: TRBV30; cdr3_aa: CAWADVGYSGTGPTDTQYF
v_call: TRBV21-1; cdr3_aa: CASTLPPGTVKGNTEAFF
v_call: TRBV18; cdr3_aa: CASSPTSGRGSTQYF
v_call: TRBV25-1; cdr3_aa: CASSVAGVNNEQFF
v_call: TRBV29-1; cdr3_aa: CSVEGQGLVANYGYTF
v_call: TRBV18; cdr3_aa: CASSPQGQRTEAFF
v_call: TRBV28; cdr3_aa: CASNLISSYNEQFF
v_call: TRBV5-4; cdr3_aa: CASSSGLTRAEAFF
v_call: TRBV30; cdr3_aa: CAWSPPGETNEKLFF
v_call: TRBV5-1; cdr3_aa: CASSLAGYTGELFF
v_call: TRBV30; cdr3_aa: CAWSPGTSTDTQYF
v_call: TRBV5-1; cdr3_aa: CASSLDRWIYGYTF
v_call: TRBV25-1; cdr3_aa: CASSPKASPTGGYEQYF
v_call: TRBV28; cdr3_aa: CASSSLGTSSNQPQHF
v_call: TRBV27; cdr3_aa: CASRTYGAHTEAFF
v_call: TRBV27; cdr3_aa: CASSLYRGSNSPLHF
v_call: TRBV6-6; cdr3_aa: CASIPRLAGDSYEQYF
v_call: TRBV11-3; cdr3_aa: CASSFSLGAQQYF
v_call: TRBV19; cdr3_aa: CASSPGGVYNSPLHF
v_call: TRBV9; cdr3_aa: CASSRTGYGNTIYF
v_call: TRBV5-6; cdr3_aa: CASRDLTRNLDYGYTF
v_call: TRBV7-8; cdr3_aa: CASSATAGGNQPQHF
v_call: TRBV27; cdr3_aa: CASSLDRGNTEAFF
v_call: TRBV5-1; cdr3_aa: CASSFTTANTEAFF
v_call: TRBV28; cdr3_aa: CAVLAGTGVCGYTF
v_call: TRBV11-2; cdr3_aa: CASSLGDREAFF
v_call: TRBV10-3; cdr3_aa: CAISESGGKNTEAFF
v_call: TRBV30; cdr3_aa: CAWSPSRNTEAFF
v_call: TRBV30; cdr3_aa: CAWNAPAGSYNEQFF
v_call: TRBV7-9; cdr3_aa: CASSLAGGLNTEAFF
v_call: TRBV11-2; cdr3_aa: CASSPPGQGQETQYF
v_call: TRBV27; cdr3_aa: CASSLRGLYEQYF
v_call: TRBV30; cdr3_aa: CAWKYQEPFHEQYF
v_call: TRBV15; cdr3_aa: CATSNAGTDYEQYF
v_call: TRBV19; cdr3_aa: CASSSGLGTEAFF
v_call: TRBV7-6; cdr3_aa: CASSLGRGTTGELFF
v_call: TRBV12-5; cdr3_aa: CASGIRSWNEQYF
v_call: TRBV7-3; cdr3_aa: CASSAVAGGIYNEQFF
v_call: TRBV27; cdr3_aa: CASRTASGLWSTDTQYF
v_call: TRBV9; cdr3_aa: CASSVAVAAYNEQFF
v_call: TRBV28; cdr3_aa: CASSSAGNYGYTF
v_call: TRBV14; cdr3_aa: CASSQVGLAGGVEQFF
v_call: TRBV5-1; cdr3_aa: CASSLWPVRGDEQFF
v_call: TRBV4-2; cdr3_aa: CASSQGLKFGQGGGEQFF
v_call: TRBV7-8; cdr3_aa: CASSLARDKNIQYF
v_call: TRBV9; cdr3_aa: CASSVDRDYGYTF
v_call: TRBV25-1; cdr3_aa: CANRTGRPPRETQYF
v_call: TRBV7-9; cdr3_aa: CASSLVDTDILFKYGYTF
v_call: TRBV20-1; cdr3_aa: CSALEAFF
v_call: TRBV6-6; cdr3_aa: CASSITGESDTGELFF
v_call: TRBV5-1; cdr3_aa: CASSLAGGVNTEAFF